These 8 T cell receptor beta chains were all obtained from the same sample, sequenced in a study of blood T cell repertoires in COVID-19. The protocol was immunoSEQ multiplex PCR, while the TCRdb copy is restricted to in-frame clones and leaves out a portion. The table shows about 120,000 clones, with around 90% occurring only once. Input material: peripheral blood. Every receptor here comes from a woman aged 55-70 years with COVID-19, enrolled during active disease.

The chain is built from TRBV12-3 or TRBV12-4 and TRBJ1-6; no clear D gene. The germline V and J ends were trimmed by 6 bases and 9 bases, with 9 bases remaining between them. The length of the CDR3 is 12 residues. This CDR3 reads CASSRIPSPLHF. The CDR3 DNA sequence: TGTGCCAGCAGCCGTATTCCTTCACCCCTCCACTTT.

This chain joins TRBV4-3 and TRBJ1-5, with TRBD1 matching over 9 bases. Trimming cost V 5 bases and J 3 bases; bases outside gene matches: 11. From germline, CDR1 is LGHNA and CDR2 YSLEER. The CDR3 sequence is 17 residues long. CDR3 in DNA: TGCGCCAGCAGCAAAGGACCGGGACAGGGCCACAATCAGCCCCAGCATTTT. It specifies CASSKGPGQGHNQPQHF.

This chain uses TRBV4-3 with TRBJ2-7, with D tentatively TRBD2 (6 bases). Per the germline V gene, CDR1 is LGHNA and CDR2 is YSLEER. V gave up 1 base and J gave up 4 bases, with 14 bases separating them. The CDR3 has 15 amino acids. CDR3 in amino acids: CASSQGWQAGYEQYF. In nucleotides, the CDR3 is TGCGCCAGCAGCCAAGGATGGCAGGCGGGATACGAGCAGTACTTC.

Remarks on this clone: This CDR3 is also generated by other DNA sequences in the sample. The chain uses TRBV2 and TRBJ1-2; 10 bases are shared with TRBD1. The CDR3 extends over 13 amino acids. In germline, CDR1 is SNHLY, CDR2 FYNNEI. The junction had 2 bases not matched to a gene; V was cut back by 5 bases and J by 5 bases. The DNA of the CDR3 is TGTGCCAGCAGTAGGGACAGGGGTTATGGCTACACCTTC. It yields the protein CASSRDRGYGYTF. The variable domain in full, with the rest retrieved from reference TRBV2 and TRBJ1-2, is EPEVTQTPSHQVTQMGQEVILRCVPISNHLYFYWYRQILGQKVEFLVSFYNNEISEKSEIFDDQFSVERPDGSNFTLKIRSTKLEDSAMYFCASSRDRGYGYTFGSGTRLTVV.

The rearrangement joins TRBV4-3 to TRBJ2-3; 7 bases are a match to TRBD2. The germline V gene has CDR1 LGHNA and CDR2 YSLEER. The CDR3 sequence is 20 residues long. With V trimmed by 0 bases and J by 5 bases, 20 bases remained unmatched. The chain's CDR3 is CASSQDPKTGAGPKVDTQYF. The CDR3 DNA reads as TGCGCCAGCAGCCAAGATCCTAAAACCGGAGCGGGGCCTAAGGTAGATACGCAGTATTTT.

The chain employs TRBV7-8 and TRBJ2-1; 7 nucleotides line up with TRBD2. Germline loops: CDR1 SGHVS, CDR2 FQNEAQ. The CDR3 runs 15 residues. J was trimmed by 4 bases and V by 5 bases; bases with no gene match: 8. The CDR3 DNA reads TGTGCCAGCAGCCAGTCCAGGACTAGTTACAATGAGCAGTTCTTC. This codes for CASSQSRTSYNEQFF.

The chain couples TRBV6-5 to TRBJ1-1, with unresolved D. Trimming stripped 0 bases from V and 4 bases from J, with 12 bases between. Germline V gene data show CDR1 as MNHEY and CDR2 as SVGAGI. The CDR3 consists of 15 residues. The CDR3 protein is CASSYSRWVATEAFF. The CDR3 DNA is TGTGCCAGCAGTTACTCGAGGTGGGTAGCCACTGAAGCTTTCTTT.

The chain links TRBV5-5 to TRBJ2-5; maybe TRBD2 (5 bases). The CDR3 sequence is 15 residues long. Germline V gives CDR1 SGHKS, CDR2 YYEKEE (reference sequence). V was clipped by 4 bases and J by 0 bases, with 13 bases between them. The CDR3 DNA reads TGTGCCAGCAGCCCTCCGGGGATCTACCAAGAGACCCAGTACTTC. Translated: CASSPPGIYQETQYF.